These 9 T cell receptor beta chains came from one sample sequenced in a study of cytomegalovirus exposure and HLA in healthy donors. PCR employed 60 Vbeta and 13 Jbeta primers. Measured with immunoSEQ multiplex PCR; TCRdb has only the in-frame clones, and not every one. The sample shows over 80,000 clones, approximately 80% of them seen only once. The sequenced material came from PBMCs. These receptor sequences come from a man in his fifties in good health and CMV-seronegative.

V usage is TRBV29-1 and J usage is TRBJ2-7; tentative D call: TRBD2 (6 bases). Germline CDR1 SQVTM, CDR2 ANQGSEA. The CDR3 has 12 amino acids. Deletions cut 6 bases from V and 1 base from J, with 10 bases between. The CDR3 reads CSVSSGSYEQYF. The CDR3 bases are TGCAGCGTCTCGAGCGGGTCCTACGAGCAGTACTTC.

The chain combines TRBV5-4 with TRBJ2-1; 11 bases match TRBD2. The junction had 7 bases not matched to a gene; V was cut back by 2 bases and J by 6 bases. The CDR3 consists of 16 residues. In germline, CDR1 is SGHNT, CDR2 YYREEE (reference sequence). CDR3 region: CASSLLLAGDPNEQFF. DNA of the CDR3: TGTGCCAGCAGCTTATTACTAGCGGGAGATCCCAATGAGCAGTTCTTC.

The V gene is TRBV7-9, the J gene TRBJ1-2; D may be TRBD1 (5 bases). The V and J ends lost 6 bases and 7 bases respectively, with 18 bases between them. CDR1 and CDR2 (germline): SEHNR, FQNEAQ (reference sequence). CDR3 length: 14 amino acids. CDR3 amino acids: CASSLGRTRAGYTF. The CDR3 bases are TGTGCCAGCAGTCTCGGAAGAACCAGGGCTGGCTACACCTTC.

CDR3 sequence: CAWSVQLQQFF. CDR3 nucleotide sequence: TGTGCCTGGAGTGTACAGTTGCAGCAGTTCTTC. V and J are TRBV30 and TRBJ2-1; unclear D gene. Trimming pared 0 bases from V and 11 bases from J, leaving 8 bases between. The length of the CDR3 is 11 residues. CDR1 and CDR2 (germline): GTSNPN, SVGIG (reference sequence).

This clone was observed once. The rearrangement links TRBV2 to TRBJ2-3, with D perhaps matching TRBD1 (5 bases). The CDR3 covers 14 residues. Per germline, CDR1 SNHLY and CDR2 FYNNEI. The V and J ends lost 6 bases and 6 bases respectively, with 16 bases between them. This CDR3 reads CASSLMDGADTQYF. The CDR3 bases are TGTGCCAGCAGCCTTATGGATGGGGCGGATACGCAGTATTTT.

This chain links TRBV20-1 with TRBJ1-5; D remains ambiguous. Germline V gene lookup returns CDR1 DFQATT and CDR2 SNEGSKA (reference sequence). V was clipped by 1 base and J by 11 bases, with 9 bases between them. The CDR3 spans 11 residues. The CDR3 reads CSARVGVAQHF. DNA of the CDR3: TGCAGTGCTAGAGTCGGGGTGGCCCAGCATTTT.

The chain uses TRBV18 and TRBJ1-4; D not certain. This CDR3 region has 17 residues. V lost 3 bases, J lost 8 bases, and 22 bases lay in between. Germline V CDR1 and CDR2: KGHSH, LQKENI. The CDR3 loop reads CASSPRGVGGPGEKLFF. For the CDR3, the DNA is TGTGCCAGCTCACCCAGAGGCGTAGGAGGCCCGGGGGAAAAACTGTTTTTT.

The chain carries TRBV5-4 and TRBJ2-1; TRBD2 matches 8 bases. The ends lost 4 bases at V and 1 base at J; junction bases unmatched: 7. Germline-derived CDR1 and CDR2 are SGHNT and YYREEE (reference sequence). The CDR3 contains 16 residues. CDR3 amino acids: CASSPVAGKSYNEQFF. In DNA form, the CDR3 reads TGTGCCAGCAGCCCGGTAGCGGGAAAGTCCTACAATGAGCAGTTCTTC.

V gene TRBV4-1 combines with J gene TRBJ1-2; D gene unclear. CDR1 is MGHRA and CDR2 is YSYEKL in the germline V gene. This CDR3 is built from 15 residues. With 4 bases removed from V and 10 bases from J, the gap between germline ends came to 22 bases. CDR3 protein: CASSLRNLGSGDYTF. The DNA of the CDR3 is TGCGCCAGCAGCCTACGAAACCTGGGTTCCGGGGACTACACCTTC.